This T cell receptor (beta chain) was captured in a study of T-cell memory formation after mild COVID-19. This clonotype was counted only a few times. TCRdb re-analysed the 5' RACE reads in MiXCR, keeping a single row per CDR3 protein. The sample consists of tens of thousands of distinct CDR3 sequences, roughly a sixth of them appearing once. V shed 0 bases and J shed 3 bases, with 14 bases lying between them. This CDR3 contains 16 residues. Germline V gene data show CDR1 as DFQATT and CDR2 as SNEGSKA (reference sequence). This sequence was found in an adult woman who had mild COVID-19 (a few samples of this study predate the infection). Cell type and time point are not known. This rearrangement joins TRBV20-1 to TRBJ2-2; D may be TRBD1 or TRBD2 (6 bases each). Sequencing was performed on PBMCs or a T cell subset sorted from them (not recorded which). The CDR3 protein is CSARDSWGAYTGELFF. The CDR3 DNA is TGCAGTGCTAGAGATTCTTGGGGGGCATACACCGGGGAGCTGTTTTTT.